This T cell receptor (beta chain) was sequenced for a study of blood T cells in healthy people across ages. This clonotype showed up just a few times. With a J-beta primer mix and a sample-barcoded 5' primer, a second PCR ran about 7 to 12 cycles. TCRdb reanalysed the 5' RACE reads using MiXCR and keeps one entry per CDR3 protein. The sample records roughly 1,000,000 distinct CDR3 sequences, roughly 24% being singletons. V was trimmed by 8 bases and J by 2 bases, leaving 10 bases between them. The CDR3 spans 14 residues. Germline CDR1 reads LGHNA; CDR2 reads YSLEER. These sequences were also reported in another study, on T cells of mothers and their children.

The sequenced material came from blood. The rearrangement joins TRBV4-3 to TRBJ2-6, with no clear D. The receptor was isolated from a girl aged 2-10 years in good health. In DNA form, the CDR3 reads TGCGCCAGCCAGAGGCAGCCTGGGGCCAACGTCCTGACTTTC. Protein product: CASQRQPGANVLTF.